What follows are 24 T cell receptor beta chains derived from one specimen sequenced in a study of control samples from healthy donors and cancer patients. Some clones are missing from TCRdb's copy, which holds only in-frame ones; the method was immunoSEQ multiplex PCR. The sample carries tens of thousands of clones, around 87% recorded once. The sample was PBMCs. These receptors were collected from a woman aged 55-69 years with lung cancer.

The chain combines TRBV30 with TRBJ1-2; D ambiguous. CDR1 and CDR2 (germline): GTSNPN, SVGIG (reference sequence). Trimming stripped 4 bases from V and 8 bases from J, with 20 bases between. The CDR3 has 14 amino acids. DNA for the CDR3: TGTGCCTGGACCTCCCCTCCAGACCCCCGGGGCTACACCTTC. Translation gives CAWTSPPDPRGYTF.

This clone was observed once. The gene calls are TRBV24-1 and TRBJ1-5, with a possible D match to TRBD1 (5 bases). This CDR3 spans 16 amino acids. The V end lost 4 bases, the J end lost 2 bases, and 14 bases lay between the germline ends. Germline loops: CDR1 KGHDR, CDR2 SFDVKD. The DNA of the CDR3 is TGTGCCACCAGTGACTCCCAGGGAGAGGGCAATCAGCCCCAGCATTTT. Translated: CATSDSQGEGNQPQHF.

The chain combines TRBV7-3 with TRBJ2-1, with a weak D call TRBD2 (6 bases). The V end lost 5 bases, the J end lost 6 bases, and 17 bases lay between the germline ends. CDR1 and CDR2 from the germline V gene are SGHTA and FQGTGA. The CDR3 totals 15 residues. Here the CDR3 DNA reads TGTGCCAGCAGCCCATCCGGGACTCCCCCCAATGAGCAGTTCTTC. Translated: CASSPSGTPPNEQFF.

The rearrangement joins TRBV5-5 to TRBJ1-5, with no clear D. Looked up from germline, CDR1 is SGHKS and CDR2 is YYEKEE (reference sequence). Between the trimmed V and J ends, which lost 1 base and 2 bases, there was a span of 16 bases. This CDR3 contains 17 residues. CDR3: CASSLLLLPRGNQPQHF. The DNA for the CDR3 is TGTGCCAGCAGCTTGTTGCTCCTCCCAAGGGGCAATCAGCCCCAGCATTTT.

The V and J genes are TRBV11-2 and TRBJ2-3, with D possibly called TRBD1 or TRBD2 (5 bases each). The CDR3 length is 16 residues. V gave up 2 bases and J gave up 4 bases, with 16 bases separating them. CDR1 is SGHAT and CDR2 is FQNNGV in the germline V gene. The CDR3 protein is CASSLWGSTGADTQYF. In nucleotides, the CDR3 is TGTGCCAGCAGCTTATGGGGGAGTACTGGCGCAGATACGCAGTATTTT.

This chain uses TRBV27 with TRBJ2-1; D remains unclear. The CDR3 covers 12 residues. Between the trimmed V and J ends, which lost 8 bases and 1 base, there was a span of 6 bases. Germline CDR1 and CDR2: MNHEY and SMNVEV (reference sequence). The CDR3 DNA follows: TGTGCCAGCCTGGGGTCCTACAATGAGCAGTTCTTC. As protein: CASLGSYNEQFF.

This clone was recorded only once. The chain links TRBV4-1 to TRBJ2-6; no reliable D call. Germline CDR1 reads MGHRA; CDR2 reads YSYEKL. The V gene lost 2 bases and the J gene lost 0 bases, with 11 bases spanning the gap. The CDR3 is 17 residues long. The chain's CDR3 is CASSQIGQISGANVLTF. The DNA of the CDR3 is TGCGCCAGCAGCCAAATAGGCCAAATCTCTGGGGCCAACGTCCTGACTTTC.

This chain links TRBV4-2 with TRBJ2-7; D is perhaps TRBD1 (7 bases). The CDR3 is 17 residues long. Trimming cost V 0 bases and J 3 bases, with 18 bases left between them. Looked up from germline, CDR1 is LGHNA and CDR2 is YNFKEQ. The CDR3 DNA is TGTGCCAGCAGCCAAGACTCGGGCAGGGGGGACCTCTACGAGCAGTACTTC. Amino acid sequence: CASSQDSGRGDLYEQYF.

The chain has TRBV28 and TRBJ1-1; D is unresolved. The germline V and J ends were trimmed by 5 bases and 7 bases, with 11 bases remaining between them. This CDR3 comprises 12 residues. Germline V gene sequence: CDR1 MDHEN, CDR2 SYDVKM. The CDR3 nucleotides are TGTGCCAGCAGTCGCGGACTGGGTGAAGCTTTCTTT. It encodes CASSRGLGEAFF.

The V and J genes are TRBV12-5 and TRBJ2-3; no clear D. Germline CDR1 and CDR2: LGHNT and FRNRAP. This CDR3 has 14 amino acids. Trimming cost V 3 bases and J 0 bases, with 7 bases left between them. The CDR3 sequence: CASGFVRSTDTQYF. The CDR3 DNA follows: TGTGCTAGTGGTTTCGTCAGGAGCACAGATACGCAGTATTTT.

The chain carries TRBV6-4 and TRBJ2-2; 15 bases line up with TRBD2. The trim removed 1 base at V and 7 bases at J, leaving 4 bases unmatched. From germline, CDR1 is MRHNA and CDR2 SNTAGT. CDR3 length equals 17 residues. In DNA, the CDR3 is TGTGCCAGCAGTGACTGGACTAGCGGGAGGGCCGTCGGGGAGCTGTTTTTT. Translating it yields CASSDWTSGRAVGELFF.

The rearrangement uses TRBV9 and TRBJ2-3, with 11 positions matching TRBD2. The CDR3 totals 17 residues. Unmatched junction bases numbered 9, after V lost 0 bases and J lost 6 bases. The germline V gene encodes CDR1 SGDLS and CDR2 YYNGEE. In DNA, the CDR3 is TGTGCCAGCAGCGTAGAAGGTAGCGGGAGGGCCGGTGATACGCAGTATTTT. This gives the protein CASSVEGSGRAGDTQYF. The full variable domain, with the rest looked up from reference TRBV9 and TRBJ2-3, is DSGVTQTPKHLITATGQRVTLRCSPRSGDLSVYWYQQSLDQGLQFLIQYYNGEERAKGNILERFSAQQFPDLHSELNLSSLELGDSALYFCASSVEGSGRAGDTQYFGPGTRLTVL.

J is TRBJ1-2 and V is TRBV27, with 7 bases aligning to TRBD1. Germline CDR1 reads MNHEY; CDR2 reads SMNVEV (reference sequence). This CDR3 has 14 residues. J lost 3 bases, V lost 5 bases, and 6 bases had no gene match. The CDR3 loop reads CASSTWQGDYGYTF. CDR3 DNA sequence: TGTGCCAGCAGTACCTGGCAGGGGGACTATGGCTACACCTTC.

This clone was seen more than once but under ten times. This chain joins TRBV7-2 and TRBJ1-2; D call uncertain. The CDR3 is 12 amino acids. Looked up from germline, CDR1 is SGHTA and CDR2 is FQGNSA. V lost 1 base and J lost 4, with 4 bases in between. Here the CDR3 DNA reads TGTGCCAGCAGCTTAGACGGCTATGGCTACACCTTC. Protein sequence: CASSLDGYGYTF. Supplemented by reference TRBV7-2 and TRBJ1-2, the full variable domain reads GAGVSQSPSNKVTEKGKDVELRCDPISGHTALYWYRQSLGQGLEFLIYFQGNSAPDKSGLPSDRFSAERTGGSVSTLTIQRTQQEDSAVYLCASSLDGYGYTFGSGTRLTVV.

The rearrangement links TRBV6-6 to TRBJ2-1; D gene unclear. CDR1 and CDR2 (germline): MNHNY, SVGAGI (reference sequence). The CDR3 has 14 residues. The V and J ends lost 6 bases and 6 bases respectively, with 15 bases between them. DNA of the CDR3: TGTGCCAGCAGCTTGCTAGGCCCGAGCAATGAGCAGTTCTTC. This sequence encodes CASSLLGPSNEQFF.

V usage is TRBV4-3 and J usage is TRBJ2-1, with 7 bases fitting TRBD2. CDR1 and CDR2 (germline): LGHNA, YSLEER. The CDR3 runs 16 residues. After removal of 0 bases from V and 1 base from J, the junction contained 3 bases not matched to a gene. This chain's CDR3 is CASSQDLADSYNEQFF. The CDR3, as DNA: TGCGCCAGCAGCCAAGACCTAGCGGATTCCTACAATGAGCAGTTCTTC.

CDR3 amino acids: CASIPIGESSQPQHF. In DNA form, the CDR3 reads TGTGCCAGCATTCCCATCGGGGAATCGAGCCAGCCCCAGCATTTT. This rearrangement joins TRBV7-9 to TRBJ1-5; D is unresolved. This CDR3 contains 15 residues. Germline V gives CDR1 SEHNR, CDR2 FQNEAQ (reference sequence). V was shortened by 7 bases and J by 7 bases, with 20 bases between the two germline ends.

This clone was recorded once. The CDR3 loop reads CASSRRGGGTEAFF. CDR3 in DNA: TGTGCCAGCAGCCGCCGGGGTGGTGGCACTGAAGCTTTCTTT. V and J are TRBV6-5 and TRBJ1-1; D gene uncertain. V was cut by 6 bases and J by 4 bases, with 15 bases left in between. Germline V gene data show CDR1 as MNHEY and CDR2 as SVGAGI. The CDR3 covers 14 residues.

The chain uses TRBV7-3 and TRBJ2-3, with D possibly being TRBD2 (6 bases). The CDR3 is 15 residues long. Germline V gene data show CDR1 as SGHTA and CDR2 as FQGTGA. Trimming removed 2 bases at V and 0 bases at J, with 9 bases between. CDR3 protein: CASSLAGLSTDTQYF. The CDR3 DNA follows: TGTGCCAGCAGCTTAGCGGGACTTAGCACAGATACGCAGTATTTT. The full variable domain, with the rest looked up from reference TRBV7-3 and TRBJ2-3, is GAGVSQTPSNKVTEKGKYVELRCDPISGHTALYWYRQSLGQGPEFLIYFQGTGAADDSGLPNDRFFAVRPEGSVSTLKIQRTERGDSAVYLCASSLAGLSTDTQYFGPGTRLTVL.

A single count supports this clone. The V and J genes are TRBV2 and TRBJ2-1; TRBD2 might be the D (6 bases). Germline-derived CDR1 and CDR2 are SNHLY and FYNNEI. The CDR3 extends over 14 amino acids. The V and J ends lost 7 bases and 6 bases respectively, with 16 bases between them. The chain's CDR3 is CASMRLASINEQFF. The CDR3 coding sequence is TGTGCCAGCATGCGGCTAGCGAGTATCAATGAGCAGTTCTTC.

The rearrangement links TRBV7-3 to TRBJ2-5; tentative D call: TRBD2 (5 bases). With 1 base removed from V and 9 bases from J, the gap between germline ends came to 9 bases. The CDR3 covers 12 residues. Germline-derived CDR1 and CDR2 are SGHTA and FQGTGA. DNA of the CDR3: TGTGCCAGCAGCTTAAGCGGAGGCCCCCAGTACTTC. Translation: CASSLSGGPQYF. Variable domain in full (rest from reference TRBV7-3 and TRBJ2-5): GAGVSQTPSNKVTEKGKYVELRCDPISGHTALYWYRQSLGQGPEFLIYFQGTGAADDSGLPNDRFFAVRPEGSVSTLKIQRTERGDSAVYLCASSLSGGPQYFGPGTRLLVL.

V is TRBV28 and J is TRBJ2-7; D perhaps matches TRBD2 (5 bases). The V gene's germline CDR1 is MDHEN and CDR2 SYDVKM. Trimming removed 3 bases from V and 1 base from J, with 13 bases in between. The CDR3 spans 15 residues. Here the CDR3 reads CASSLIATPSYEQYF. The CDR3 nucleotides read TGTGCCAGCAGTTTGATAGCGACGCCGTCCTACGAGCAGTACTTC. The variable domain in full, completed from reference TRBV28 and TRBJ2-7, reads DVKVTQSSRYLVKRTGEKVFLECVQDMDHENMFWYRQDPGLGLRLIYFSYDVKMKEKGDIPEGYSVSREKKERFSLILESASTNQTSMYLCASSLIATPSYEQYFGPGTRLTVT.

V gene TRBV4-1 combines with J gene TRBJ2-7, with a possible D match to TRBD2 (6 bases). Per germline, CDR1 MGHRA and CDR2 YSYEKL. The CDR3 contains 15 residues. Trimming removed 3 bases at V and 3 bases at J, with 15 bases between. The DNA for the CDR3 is TGCGCCAGCAGCCAGGGGACGGGGGTTTTCTACGAGCAGTACTTC. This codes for CASSQGTGVFYEQYF.

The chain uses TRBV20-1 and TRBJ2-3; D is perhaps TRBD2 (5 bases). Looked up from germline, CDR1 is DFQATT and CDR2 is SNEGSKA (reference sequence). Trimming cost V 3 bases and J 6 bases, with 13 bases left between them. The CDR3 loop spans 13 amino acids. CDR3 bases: TGCAGTGCTAGTCGCGGGCTCGGGGATACGCAGTATTTT. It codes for CSASRGLGDTQYF.